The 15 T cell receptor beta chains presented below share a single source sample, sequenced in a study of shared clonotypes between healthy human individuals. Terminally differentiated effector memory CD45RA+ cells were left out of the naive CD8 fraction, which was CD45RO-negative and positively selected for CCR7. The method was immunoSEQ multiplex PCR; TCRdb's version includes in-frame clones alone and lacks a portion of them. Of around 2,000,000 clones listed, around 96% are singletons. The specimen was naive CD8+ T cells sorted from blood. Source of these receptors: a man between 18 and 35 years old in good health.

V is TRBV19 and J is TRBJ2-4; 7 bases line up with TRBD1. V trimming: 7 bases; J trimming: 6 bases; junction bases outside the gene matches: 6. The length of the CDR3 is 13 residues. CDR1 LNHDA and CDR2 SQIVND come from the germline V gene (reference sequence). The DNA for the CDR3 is TGTGCCAGTACCCCAAGACAGGGAAACATTCAGTACTTC. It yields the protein CASTPRQGNIQYF. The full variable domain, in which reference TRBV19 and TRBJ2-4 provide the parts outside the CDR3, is DGGITQSPKYLFRKEGQNVTLSCEQNLNHDAMYWYRQDPGQGLRLIYYSQIVNDFQKGDIAEGYSVSREKKESFPLTVTSAQKNPTAFYLCASTPRQGNIQYFGAGTRLSVL.

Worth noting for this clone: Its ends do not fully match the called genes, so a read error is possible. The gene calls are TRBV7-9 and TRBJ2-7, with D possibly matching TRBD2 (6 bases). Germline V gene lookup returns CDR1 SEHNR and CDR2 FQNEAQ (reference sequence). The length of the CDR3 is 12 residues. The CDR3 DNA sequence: TGTGCCAGCAGCCGACCGGGGGAAGACACAGACTTC. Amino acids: CASSRPGEDTDF.

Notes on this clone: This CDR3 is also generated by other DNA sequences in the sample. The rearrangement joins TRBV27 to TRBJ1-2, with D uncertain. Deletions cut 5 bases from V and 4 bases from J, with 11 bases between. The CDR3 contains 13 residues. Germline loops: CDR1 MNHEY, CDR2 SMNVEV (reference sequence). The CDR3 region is CASSLTAFYGYTF. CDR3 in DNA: TGTGCCAGCAGTCTCACAGCTTTCTATGGCTACACCTTC.

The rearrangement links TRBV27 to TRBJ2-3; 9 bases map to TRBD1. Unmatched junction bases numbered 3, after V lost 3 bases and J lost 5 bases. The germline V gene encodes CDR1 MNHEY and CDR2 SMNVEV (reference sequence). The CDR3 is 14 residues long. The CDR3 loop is CASSFGTGKDTQYF. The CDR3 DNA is TGTGCCAGCAGTTTTGGGACAGGGAAAGATACGCAGTATTTT.

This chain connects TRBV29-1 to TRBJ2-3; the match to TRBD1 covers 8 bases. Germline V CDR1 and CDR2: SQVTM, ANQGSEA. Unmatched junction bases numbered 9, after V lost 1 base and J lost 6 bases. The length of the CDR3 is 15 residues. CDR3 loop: CSVEGTGSTQDTQYF. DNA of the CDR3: TGCAGCGTTGAAGGGACAGGGTCAACACAGGATACGCAGTATTTT.

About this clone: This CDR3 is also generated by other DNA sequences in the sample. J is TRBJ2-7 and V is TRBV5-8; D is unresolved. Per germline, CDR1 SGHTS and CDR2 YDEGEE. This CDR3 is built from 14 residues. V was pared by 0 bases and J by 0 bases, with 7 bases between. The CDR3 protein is CASSLVPNSYEQYF. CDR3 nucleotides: TGTGCCAGCAGCTTGGTTCCTAACTCCTACGAGCAGTACTTC.

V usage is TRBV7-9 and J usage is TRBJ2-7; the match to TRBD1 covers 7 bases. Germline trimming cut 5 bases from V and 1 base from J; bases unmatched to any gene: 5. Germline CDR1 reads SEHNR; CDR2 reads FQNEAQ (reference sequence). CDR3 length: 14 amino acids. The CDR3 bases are TGTGCCAGCAGCATTCCGGGACAGTCCTACGAGCAGTACTTC. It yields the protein CASSIPGQSYEQYF.

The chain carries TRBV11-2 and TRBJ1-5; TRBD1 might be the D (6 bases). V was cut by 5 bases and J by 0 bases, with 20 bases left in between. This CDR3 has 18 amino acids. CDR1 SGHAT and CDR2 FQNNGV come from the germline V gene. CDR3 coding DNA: TGTGCCAGCAGCATAGGTGCCTCTACGGGGGCTAGCAATCAGCCCCAGCATTTT. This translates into CASSIGASTGASNQPQHF.

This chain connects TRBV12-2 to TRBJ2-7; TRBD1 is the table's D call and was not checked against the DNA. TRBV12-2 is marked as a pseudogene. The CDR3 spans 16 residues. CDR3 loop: CASRLSGSTGTYEQYF. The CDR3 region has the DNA TGTGCAAGTCGCTTATCGGGCTCGACAGGGACCTACGAGCAGTACTTC.

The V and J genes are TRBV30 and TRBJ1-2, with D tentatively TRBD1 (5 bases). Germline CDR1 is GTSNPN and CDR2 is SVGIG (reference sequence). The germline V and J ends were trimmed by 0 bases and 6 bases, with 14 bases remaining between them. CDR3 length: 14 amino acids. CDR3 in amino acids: CAWSVLTRDHGYTF. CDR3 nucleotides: TGTGCCTGGAGTGTACTGACCAGGGATCATGGCTACACCTTC.

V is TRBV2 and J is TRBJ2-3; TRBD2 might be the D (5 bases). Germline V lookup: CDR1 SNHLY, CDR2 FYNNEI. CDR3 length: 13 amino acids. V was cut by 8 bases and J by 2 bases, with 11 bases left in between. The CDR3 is CASQRILTDTQYF. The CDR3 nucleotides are TGTGCCAGCCAGCGGATACTCACAGATACGCAGTATTTT.

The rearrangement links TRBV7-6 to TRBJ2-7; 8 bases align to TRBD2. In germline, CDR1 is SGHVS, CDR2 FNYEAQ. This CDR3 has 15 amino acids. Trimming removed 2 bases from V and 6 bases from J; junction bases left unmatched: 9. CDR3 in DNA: TGTGCCAGCAGCTTAAACGGGGGGGCTACGTCCGAGCAGTACTTC. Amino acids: CASSLNGGATSEQYF.

The DNA of the CDR3 is TGTGCCAGCAGTCCCCAGACTAGCGGTCTTAATGAGCAGTTCTTC. This sequence encodes CASSPQTSGLNEQFF. The chain is built from TRBV27 and TRBJ2-1; TRBD2 matches 9 bases. In germline, CDR1 is MNHEY, CDR2 SMNVEV (reference sequence). This CDR3 is 15 amino acids long. V lost 5 bases, J lost 7 bases, and 9 bases stayed unmatched.

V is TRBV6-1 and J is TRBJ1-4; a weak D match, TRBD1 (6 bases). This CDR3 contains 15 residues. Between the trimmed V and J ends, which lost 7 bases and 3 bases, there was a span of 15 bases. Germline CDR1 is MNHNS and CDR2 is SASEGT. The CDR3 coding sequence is TGTGCCAGCATCGAAGCTGGACAGTCTAATGAAAAACTGTTTTTT. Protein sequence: CASIEAGQSNEKLFF.

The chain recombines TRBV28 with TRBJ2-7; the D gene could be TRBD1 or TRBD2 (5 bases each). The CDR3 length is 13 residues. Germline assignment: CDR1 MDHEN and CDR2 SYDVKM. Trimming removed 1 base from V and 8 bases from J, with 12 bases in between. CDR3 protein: CASSLSGDLQQYF. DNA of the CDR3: TGTGCCAGCAGTTTATCCGGGGACCTGCAGCAGTACTTC.